This paragraph reports one T cell receptor (beta chain). This specimen belongs to a study of blood T cells in healthy people across ages. Through a sample-barcoded 5' primer and a J-beta primer mix, a second PCR was run for roughly 7 to 12 cycles. Every molecule of cDNA carried a tag from a template-switch adaptor with 12 random nucleotides. TCRdb fed the 5' RACE reads into MiXCR, producing one record per CDR3 protein. The profile shows over 500,000 distinct CDR3 sequences, around 50% of them singletons. Isolation yielded PBMCs, at least 7 million per sample, in every case. Material: blood. This receptor was taken from a woman older than 75 in good health.

In DNA form, the CDR3 reads TGCGCCCAAGGGGGAAGGGGAAGGTACGAGCAGTACTTC. It encodes CAQGGRGRYEQYF. The chain combines TRBV23-1 with TRBJ2-7, with a tentative D call TRBD1 (6 bases). TRBV23-1 is marked as an open reading frame, function uncertain. With 11 bases removed from V and 4 bases from J, the gap between germline ends came to 18 bases. CDR3 length: 13 amino acids.